The 30 T cell receptor beta chains presented below share a single source sample, sequenced in a study of blood T cell repertoires in COVID-19. Method: immunoSEQ multiplex PCR; TCRdb's copy keeps in-frame clones and lacks some. This table has more than 95,000 clones, around 85% appearing once. The sample consisted of peripheral blood. The receptors originated from a woman older than 75 with active or convalescent COVID-19.

This sequence joins TRBV9 and TRBJ1-5; 10 positions agree with TRBD1. This CDR3 spans 16 amino acids. The germline gives CDR1 SGDLS, CDR2 YYNGEE. Unmatched junction bases numbered 5, after V lost 3 bases and J lost 2 bases. The DNA for the CDR3 is TGTGCCAGCAGCGCCGGGACAGGGGTAGGCAATCAGCCCCAGCATTTT. Its protein is CASSAGTGVGNQPQHF.

This clone came up once. This sequence joins TRBV6-2 or TRBV6-3 and TRBJ2-3; 11 positions agree with TRBD2. Looked up from germline, CDR1 is MNHEY and CDR2 is SVGEGT. V shed 6 bases, J shed 3 bases, and the junction held 8 bases outside the gene matches. This CDR3 is 16 amino acids long. CDR3 in DNA: TGTGCCAGCAGACCTGTGACTAGCGGGATAACAGATACGCAGTATTTT. Its protein is CASRPVTSGITDTQYF.

V gene TRBV6-5 combines with J gene TRBJ1-4, with a possible D match to TRBD1 (6 bases). The V end lost 0 bases, the J end lost 14 bases, and 22 bases lay between the germline ends. Per the germline V gene, CDR1 is MNHEY and CDR2 is SVGAGI. The CDR3 consists of 16 residues. The CDR3 DNA reads TGTGCCAGCAGTTACTCGACCCCCAGGGAGGGGGGAAAGCTGTTTTTT. This translates into CASSYSTPREGGKLFF.

This clone was seen just once. The chain uses TRBV6-5 and TRBJ2-1, with TRBD2 matching 8 bases. CDR1 and CDR2 (germline): MNHEY, SVGAGI. J was trimmed by 10 bases and V by 8 bases; bases with no gene match: 16. CDR3 length: 15 amino acids. The CDR3 sequence is CASVHRAGADWEQFF. The CDR3 DNA reads as TGTGCCAGCGTCCATAGAGCGGGGGCCGACTGGGAGCAGTTCTTC.

The chain has TRBV5-1 and TRBJ2-7, with D hard to call. V was pared by 0 bases and J by 3 bases, with 10 bases between. This CDR3 spans 14 amino acids. Germline CDR1 is SGHRS and CDR2 is YFSETQ. CDR3 sequence reads: CASSLVATRYEQYF. In DNA form, the CDR3 reads TGCGCCAGCAGCTTGGTAGCAACCCGCTACGAGCAGTACTTC.

The chain employs TRBV2 and TRBJ1-1, with D tentatively TRBD1 (5 bases). Germline loops: CDR1 SNHLY, CDR2 FYNNEI. Deletions cut 7 bases from V and 4 bases from J, with 7 bases between. The CDR3 length is 11 residues. The CDR3 loop reads CASKGFTEAFF. In nucleotides, the CDR3 is TGTGCCAGCAAGGGGTTCACTGAAGCTTTCTTT. The full variable domain, with the rest looked up from reference TRBV2 and TRBJ1-1, is EPEVTQTPSHQVTQMGQEVILRCVPISNHLYFYWYRQILGQKVEFLVSFYNNEISEKSEIFDDQFSVERPDGSNFTLKIRSTKLEDSAMYFCASKGFTEAFFGQGTRLTVV.

The chain combines TRBV9 with TRBJ2-3; D not resolved. Trimming left V 0 bases short and J 8 bases short, with 4 bases between. Germline loops: CDR1 SGDLS, CDR2 YYNGEE. The CDR3 is made up of 11 amino acids. The CDR3 DNA reads as TGTGCCAGCAGCGTAGCGGGTACGCAGTATTTT. Amino acid sequence: CASSVAGTQYF.

This clone showed up just a few times. The chain is built from TRBV18 and TRBJ1-4; 9 nucleotides match TRBD1. After removal of 6 bases from V and 7 bases from J, the junction contained 9 bases not matched to a gene. The CDR3 sequence is 15 residues long. Germline V CDR1 and CDR2: KGHSH, LQKENI. The DNA for the CDR3 is TGTGCCAGCTCGGACACAGGGGGCTTTAGTGAAAAACTGTTTTTT. Residues: CASSDTGGFSEKLFF.

The chain is built from TRBV28 and TRBJ1-2, with 7 bases lining up with TRBD1. Germline values: CDR1 MDHEN, CDR2 SYDVKM. The junction had 6 bases not matched to a gene; V was cut back by 7 bases and J by 7 bases. The CDR3 runs to 12 residues. CDR3 DNA sequence: TGTGCCAGCAAAGAGGGGGCAGGTGGCTACACCTTC. Protein product: CASKEGAGGYTF.

This clone has more than one count but fewer than ten. V usage is TRBV27 and J usage is TRBJ2-1, with 7 bases matching TRBD1. Per the germline V gene, CDR1 is MNHEY and CDR2 is SMNVEV (reference sequence). The CDR3 is 12 amino acids. J lost 14 bases, V lost 6 bases, and 10 bases had no gene match. The CDR3 reads CASRRTGVGKFF. CDR3 bases: TGTGCCAGCAGACGGACAGGAGTAGGAAAGTTCTTC.

The rearrangement joins TRBV28 to TRBJ1-4; D gene unclear. This CDR3 is built from 14 residues. The V gene's germline CDR1 is MDHEN and CDR2 SYDVKM. V was cut by 8 bases and J by 0 bases, with 10 bases left in between. CDR3 region: CASGPVATNEKLFF. The CDR3 nucleotides are TGTGCCAGCGGCCCAGTTGCAACTAATGAAAAACTGTTTTTT. Together with reference TRBV28 and TRBJ1-4, the CDR3 gives the full variable domain: DVKVTQSSRYLVKRTGEKVFLECVQDMDHENMFWYRQDPGLGLRLIYFSYDVKMKEKGDIPEGYSVSREKKERFSLILESASTNQTSMYLCASGPVATNEKLFFGSGTQLSVL.

J is TRBJ1-1 and V is TRBV30, with D possibly matching TRBD1 (6 bases). CDR3 length: 11 amino acids. Trimming left V 4 bases short and J 7 bases short, with 10 bases between. From germline, CDR1 is GTSNPN and CDR2 SVGIG (reference sequence). The CDR3 DNA reads as TGTGCCTGGACCCCGACAGGTGAAGCTTTCTTT. Translating gives CAWTPTGEAFF.

The chain is built from TRBV7-6 and TRBJ2-2, with a weak D call TRBD1 (6 bases). V was pared by 5 bases and J by 1 base, with 17 bases between. The germline V gene encodes CDR1 SGHVS and CDR2 FNYEAQ. The length of the CDR3 is 17 residues. DNA of the CDR3: TGTGCCAGCAGCCCCCAACTAAGACAGGAGAACACCGGGGAGCTGTTTTTT. Translated: CASSPQLRQENTGELFF. The full variable domain, with the rest looked up from reference TRBV7-6 and TRBJ2-2, is GAGVSQSPRYKVTKRGQDVALRCDPISGHVSLYWYRQALGQGPEFLTYFNYEAQQDKSGLPNDRFSAERPEGSISTLTIQRTEQRDSAMYRCASSPQLRQENTGELFFGEGSRLTVL.

V and J are TRBV28 and TRBJ1-6, with unresolved D. The V end was cut by 2 bases, the J end by 10 bases, with 3 bases between. Germline CDR1 reads MDHEN; CDR2 reads SYDVKM. The CDR3 is made up of 11 amino acids. The CDR3 DNA reads TGTGCCAGCAGTTTACGGTCACCCCTCCACTTT. It is translated as CASSLRSPLHF. The full variable domain, with the rest looked up from reference TRBV28 and TRBJ1-6, is DVKVTQSSRYLVKRTGEKVFLECVQDMDHENMFWYRQDPGLGLRLIYFSYDVKMKEKGDIPEGYSVSREKKERFSLILESASTNQTSMYLCASSLRSPLHFGNGTRLTVT.

The genes are TRBV24-1 and TRBJ1-3; D may be TRBD1 (6 bases). V gave up 1 base and J gave up 2 bases, with 17 bases separating them. The CDR3 has 18 residues. Germline V gene lookup returns CDR1 KGHDR and CDR2 SFDVKD. Here the CDR3 reads CATSDFGQPRTPGNTIYF. For the CDR3, the DNA is TGTGCCACCAGTGATTTTGGACAGCCCAGGACACCTGGAAACACCATATATTTT.

The chain carries TRBV4-1 and TRBJ2-2; D gene unclear. Trimming shortened V by 0 bases and J by 4 bases, and 9 bases separated the two germline ends. The CDR3 extends over 15 amino acids. Germline V lookup: CDR1 MGHRA, CDR2 YSYEKL. CDR3 sequence: CASSQDGLLTGELFF. The CDR3 DNA sequence: TGCGCCAGCAGCCAAGATGGCCTCCTCACCGGGGAGCTGTTTTTT.

The sample holds one count of this clone. This rearrangement joins TRBV6-5 to TRBJ2-5; possibly TRBD1 for D (5 bases). The length of the CDR3 is 14 residues. The germline V gene has CDR1 MNHEY and CDR2 SVGAGI. The V and J ends lost 2 bases and 2 bases respectively, with 9 bases between them. This chain's CDR3 is CASSYGQGQETQYF. CDR3 DNA: TGTGCCAGCAGTTACGGCCAGGGACAAGAGACCCAGTACTTC.

The rearrangement joins TRBV28 to TRBJ1-5, with 7 positions matching TRBD1. The CDR3 is 16 residues long. V trimming: 3 bases; J trimming: 3 bases; junction bases outside the gene matches: 8. Germline V gene sequence: CDR1 MDHEN, CDR2 SYDVKM. The DNA for the CDR3 is TGTGCCAGCAGTTTCCGGACAGGTCGGGCCAATCAGCCCCAGCATTTT. This encodes CASSFRTGRANQPQHF.

The table lists this clone with a count of one. The chain has TRBV2 and TRBJ1-2; 9 bases fit TRBD1. Per the germline V gene, CDR1 is SNHLY and CDR2 is FYNNEI. This CDR3 comprises 12 residues. V dropped 8 bases and J dropped 4; count of bases not matched to a gene: 2. CDR3 in DNA: TGTGCCAGCGGGACAGGGCTCTATGGCTACACCTTC. This translates into CASGTGLYGYTF.

This sequence joins TRBV19 and TRBJ1-3; maybe TRBD1 (6 bases). Germline CDR1 LNHDA, CDR2 SQIVND (reference sequence). V lost 2 bases and J 0 bases, leaving 8 bases between the germline ends. There are 15 residues in the CDR3. CDR3 sequence reads: CASSIQGPSGNTIYF. The CDR3 DNA is TGTGCCAGTAGTATACAGGGGCCCTCTGGAAACACCATATATTTT.

This rearrangement joins TRBV25-1 to TRBJ2-7; possible D gene TRBD2, 6 bases. Germline loops: CDR1 MGHDK, CDR2 SYGVNS. Trimming removed 6 bases at V and 4 bases at J, with 7 bases between. This CDR3 comprises 11 residues. Written as DNA, the CDR3 is TGTGCCAGCAGCGCGGGGTACGAGCAGTACTTC. Its protein is CASSAGYEQYF.

This clone is a singleton in its sample. The chain recombines TRBV30 with TRBJ1-3; a weak D match, TRBD1 (5 bases). Trimming stripped 6 bases from V and 1 base from J, with 10 bases between. Germline V gives CDR1 GTSNPN, CDR2 SVGIG (reference sequence). The CDR3 extends over 13 amino acids. CDR3 DNA: TGTGCCTGTCCGGACAATTCTGGAAACACCATATATTTT. This gives the protein CACPDNSGNTIYF.

The chain carries TRBV20-1 and TRBJ1-6; a weak D match, TRBD1 (5 bases). CDR3 size: 17 residues. From germline, CDR1 is DFQATT and CDR2 SNEGSKA (reference sequence). V was trimmed by 3 bases and J by 4 bases, leaving 19 bases between them. The CDR3 protein is CSASRGGGSLYNSPLHF. As DNA, the CDR3 is TGCAGTGCTAGTAGGGGTGGAGGGTCCCTTTATAATTCACCCCTCCACTTT.

J is TRBJ2-7 and V is TRBV7-9, with D unresolved. Trimming pared 8 bases from V and 6 bases from J, leaving 11 bases between. The CDR3 totals 11 residues. The germline gives CDR1 SEHNR, CDR2 FQNEAQ (reference sequence). The CDR3 DNA is TGTGCCAGCTCCGTAAACAGCGAGCAGTACTTC. Its translation: CASSVNSEQYF.

The chain couples TRBV6-2 or TRBV6-3 to TRBJ1-5; possible D gene TRBD1, 5 bases. The CDR3 is 14 residues long. V was cut by 0 bases and J by 5 bases, with 8 bases left in between. The germline V gene encodes CDR1 MNHEY and CDR2 SVGEGT. The CDR3 DNA sequence: TGTGCCAGCAGTTACTCAGGGGCGTATCAGCCCCAGCATTTT. Amino acid sequence: CASSYSGAYQPQHF.

The chain couples TRBV29-1 to TRBJ1-4, with 8 bases that match TRBD1. The CDR3 contains 12 residues. Germline V gene data show CDR1 as SQVTM and CDR2 as ANQGSEA. Losses at the gene ends were 6 bases for V and 8 bases for J; bases not matched to a gene: 5. CDR3 nucleotides: TGCAGCGTCCAGACAGGGGCGGAAAAACTGTTTTTT. As protein: CSVQTGAEKLFF.

The chain joins TRBV5-1 to TRBJ2-3; 11 bases are shared with TRBD2. The CDR3 runs to 15 residues. V shed 0 bases, J shed 4 bases, and the junction held 1 base outside the gene matches. Germline CDR1 reads SGHRS; CDR2 reads YFSETQ. CDR3 in amino acids: CASSLGLAGPDTQYF. In DNA, the CDR3 is TGCGCCAGCAGCTTGGGACTAGCGGGACCAGATACGCAGTATTTT.

The chain uses TRBV29-1 and TRBJ2-7; the match to TRBD2 covers 10 bases. The CDR3 extends over 15 amino acids. The germline V gene encodes CDR1 SQVTM and CDR2 ANQGSEA. The ends lost 5 bases at V and 3 bases at J; junction bases unmatched: 10. CDR3: CSVLKLAGRYYEQYF. Here the CDR3 DNA reads TGCAGCGTTTTAAAACTAGCGGGACGGTACTACGAGCAGTACTTC.

The chain links TRBV7-6 to TRBJ1-5, with unresolved D. Germline CDR1 and CDR2: SGHVS and FNYEAQ. The CDR3 extends over 16 amino acids. Trimming left V 0 bases short and J 6 bases short, with 15 bases between. CDR3 loop: CASSLAGREVTQPQHF. In nucleotides, the CDR3 is TGTGCCAGCAGCTTAGCGGGGAGAGAGGTTACTCAGCCCCAGCATTTT.

The genes are TRBV5-1 and TRBJ1-1; D gene unclear. This CDR3 region has 14 residues. Germline CDR1 SGHRS, CDR2 YFSETQ. V lost 2 bases and J lost 2, with 10 bases in between. The CDR3 DNA is TGCGCCAGCAGCTTAGAGACAAGAAACACTGAAGCTTTCTTT. It is translated as CASSLETRNTEAFF. Full variable domain (remainder filled in from reference TRBV5-1 and TRBJ1-1): KAGVTQTPRYLIKTRGQQVTLSCSPISGHRSVSWYQQTPGQGLQFLFEYFSETQRNKGNFPGRFSGRQFSNSRSEMNVSTLELGDSALYLCASSLETRNTEAFFGQGTRLTVV.